Listed below are T cell receptor beta chains from one sample, sequenced in a study of blood T cells in healthy people across ages. TCRdb processed the 5' RACE reads anew with MiXCR; each CDR3 protein has one entry. The sample lists some 1.5 million distinct CDR3 sequences, roughly 28% occurring once. The sequenced sample was blood. The source is a woman aged 30 to 39 in good health. CDR3s include the opening cysteine and the closing phenylalanine or tryptophan. Fields, in order: J gene, V gene, D gene, clone size, CDR3 protein, CDR3 DNA. A D gene is named only where the DNA matches it firmly. Size tells how often a clone was seen (once, few, many) or the class of an expanded clone, and some rows leave it out.

TRBJ2-1 | TRBV11-2 | NA | NA | CAINSRTVHNEQFF | TGTGCCATCAACTCGAGGACAGTGCACAATGAGCAGTTCTTC
TRBJ1-1 | TRBV5-5 | NA | NA | CASSQCTNTEAFF | TGTGCCAGCAGTCAATGCACGAACACTGAAGCTTTCTTT
TRBJ2-1 | TRBV27 | TRBD1 | few | CASSIEGQGNHNEQFF | TGTGCCAGTAGTATCGAAGGACAGGGCAACCACAATGAGCAGTTCTTC
TRBJ1-1 | TRBV6-5 | NA | NA | CASSYSGPRGNTEAFF | TGTGCCAGCAGTTACTCAGGGCCCCGGGGGAACACTGAAGCTTTCTTT
TRBJ2-1 | TRBV20-1 | TRBD1 | many | CSAFAPGQGGGSYNEQFF | TGCAGTGCTTTCGCACCGGGACAGGGAGGGGGCTCCTACAATGAGCAGTTCTTC
TRBJ2-7 | TRBV18 | NA | NA | CASSPTGSFSYEQYF | TGTGCCAGCTCACCCACAGGGTCCTTCTCCTACGAGCAGTACTTC
TRBJ1-5 | TRBV24-1 | NA | few | CATQNGNQPQHF | TGTGCCACTCAAAATGGCAATCAGCCCCAGCATTTT
TRBJ1-2 | TRBV5-1 | TRBD1 | NA | CASSFGTGGGGYGYTF | TGCGCCAGCAGCTTTGGGACAGGGGGCGGCGGCTATGGCTACACCTTC
TRBJ1-2 | TRBV4-1 | NA | NA | CASSQTRGEAAYGYTF | TGCGCCAGCAGCCAGACTAGGGGAGAAGCCGCATATGGCTACACCTTC
TRBJ2-7 | TRBV29-1 | TRBD2 | many | CSVEGLAGGLREQYF | TGCAGCGTTGAGGGACTAGCGGGAGGATTGCGGGAGCAGTACTTC
TRBJ2-7 | TRBV27 | TRBD2 | NA | CASSSSGRVYEQYF | TGTGCCAGCAGTTCTAGCGGGAGAGTCTACGAGCAGTACTTC
TRBJ2-5 | TRBV5-1 | NA | NA | CASSLRQAVAQETQYF | TGCGCCAGCAGCTTGCGACAGGCTGTAGCCCAAGAGACCCAGTACTTC